Listed here are 9 T cell receptor beta chains from one sample, sequenced in a study of vaccination effects on CD4 cells after COVID-19. Investigators separated out CD4+ T cells once around 10 days of culture had passed. Using immunoSEQ multiplex PCR, the repertoire was profiled, and TCRdb retains in-frame clones only, with some absent. The table records tens of thousands of clones, approximately 78% of them present only once. These receptors' targets are unknown. Sequencing was performed on CD4+ T cells from PBMCs cultured without peptide, taken before COVID-19 vaccination. These receptor sequences come from a human donor who had a prior SARS-CoV-2 infection.

The V gene is TRBV5-1, the J gene TRBJ2-7; 9 bases agree with TRBD1. Germline CDR1 is SGHRS and CDR2 is YFSETQ. The CDR3 has 13 residues. Unmatched junction bases numbered 6, after V lost 4 bases and J lost 7 bases. The CDR3 protein is CASSPGQGPEQYF. The CDR3 nucleotides read TGCGCCAGCAGCCCGGGACAGGGACCGGAGCAGTACTTC.

The J gene is TRBJ1-1, the V gene TRBV10-3, with 9 nucleotides matching TRBD1. Germline V gene data show CDR1 as ENHRY and CDR2 as SYGVKD. The CDR3 consists of 15 residues. After removal of 3 bases from V and 0 bases from J, the junction contained 2 bases not matched to a gene. The CDR3 loop is CAISDRTGVNTEAFF. CDR3 DNA sequence: TGTGCCATCAGTGACCGGACAGGGGTGAACACTGAAGCTTTCTTT.

The chain recombines TRBV10-1 with TRBJ2-3; perhaps TRBD2 as D (5 bases). The CDR3 loop spans 14 amino acids. Germline lookup yields CDR1 WNHNN and CDR2 SYGVQD (reference sequence). Between the trimmed V and J ends, which lost 1 base and 3 bases, there was a span of 8 bases. The CDR3, as DNA: TGCGCCAGCAGTGAGTGCACTAGGACAGATACGCAGTATTTT. Translation: CASSECTRTDTQYF.

This clone was seen only a few times. The CDR3 reads CASSMGRDQPQHF. The CDR3 DNA is TGTGCCAGTAGTATGGGCAGGGATCAGCCCCAGCATTTT. The chain uses TRBV19 and TRBJ1-5; D is perhaps TRBD1 (5 bases). V was pared by 3 bases and J by 5 bases, with 8 bases between. The germline gives CDR1 LNHDA, CDR2 SQIVND (reference sequence). The CDR3 spans 13 residues. The variable domain in full, with the rest retrieved from reference TRBV19 and TRBJ1-5, is DGGITQSPKYLFRKEGQNVTLSCEQNLNHDAMYWYRQDPGQGLRLIYYSQIVNDFQKGDIAEGYSVSREKKESFPLTVTSAQKNPTAFYLCASSMGRDQPQHFGDGTRLSIL.

The rearrangement joins TRBV30 to TRBJ2-7, with a tentative D call TRBD1 (5 bases). The CDR3 has 15 amino acids. The germline CDR1 and CDR2 sequences are GTSNPN and SVGIG (reference sequence). The V and J ends lost 3 bases and 1 base respectively, with 16 bases between them. The CDR3 is CAWRDPSDRSYEQYF. The CDR3 bases are TGTGCCTGGAGAGACCCCTCCGACAGATCCTACGAGCAGTACTTC.

V and J are TRBV7-2 and TRBJ2-3; maybe TRBD2 (5 bases). V was trimmed by 0 bases and J by 5 bases, leaving 15 bases between them. This CDR3 has 16 amino acids. Germline V lookup: CDR1 SGHTA, CDR2 FQGNSA. As DNA, the CDR3 is TGTGCCAGCAGCTTAGCGAGCGGCGCTGCGGGAGATACGCAGTATTTT. Protein product: CASSLASGAAGDTQYF.

The CDR3 bases are TGTGCCAGTACCACACCTCCGGGACGGAAGACGATGAACACTGAAGCTTTCTTT. Translating it yields CASTTPPGRKTMNTEAFF. The chain links TRBV19 to TRBJ1-1; TRBD1 is a possible D gene (5 bases). The germline CDR1 and CDR2 sequences are LNHDA and SQIVND (reference sequence). V lost 7 bases and J 0 bases, leaving 24 bases between the germline ends. This CDR3 spans 18 amino acids.

The chain links TRBV4-2 to TRBJ2-7, with D possibly being TRBD1 or TRBD2 (5 bases each). Germline V gene sequence: CDR1 LGHNA, CDR2 YNFKEQ. CDR3 length equals 14 residues. Trimming took 4 bases from V and 9 from J, leaving 19 bases between them. CDR3 in amino acids: CASSPGTPAGVQYF. The CDR3 DNA sequence: TGTGCCAGCAGCCCCGGGACCCCGGCTGGCGTGCAGTACTTC.

The chain links TRBV6-5 to TRBJ1-5, with 10 nucleotides matching TRBD1. Losses at the gene ends were 6 bases for V and 7 bases for J; bases not matched to a gene: 6. The germline CDR1 and CDR2 sequences are MNHEY and SVGAGI. CDR3 length: 14 amino acids. CDR3 residues: CASSETGGGQPQHF. As DNA, the CDR3 is TGTGCCAGCAGCGAGACAGGGGGCGGACAGCCCCAGCATTTT.